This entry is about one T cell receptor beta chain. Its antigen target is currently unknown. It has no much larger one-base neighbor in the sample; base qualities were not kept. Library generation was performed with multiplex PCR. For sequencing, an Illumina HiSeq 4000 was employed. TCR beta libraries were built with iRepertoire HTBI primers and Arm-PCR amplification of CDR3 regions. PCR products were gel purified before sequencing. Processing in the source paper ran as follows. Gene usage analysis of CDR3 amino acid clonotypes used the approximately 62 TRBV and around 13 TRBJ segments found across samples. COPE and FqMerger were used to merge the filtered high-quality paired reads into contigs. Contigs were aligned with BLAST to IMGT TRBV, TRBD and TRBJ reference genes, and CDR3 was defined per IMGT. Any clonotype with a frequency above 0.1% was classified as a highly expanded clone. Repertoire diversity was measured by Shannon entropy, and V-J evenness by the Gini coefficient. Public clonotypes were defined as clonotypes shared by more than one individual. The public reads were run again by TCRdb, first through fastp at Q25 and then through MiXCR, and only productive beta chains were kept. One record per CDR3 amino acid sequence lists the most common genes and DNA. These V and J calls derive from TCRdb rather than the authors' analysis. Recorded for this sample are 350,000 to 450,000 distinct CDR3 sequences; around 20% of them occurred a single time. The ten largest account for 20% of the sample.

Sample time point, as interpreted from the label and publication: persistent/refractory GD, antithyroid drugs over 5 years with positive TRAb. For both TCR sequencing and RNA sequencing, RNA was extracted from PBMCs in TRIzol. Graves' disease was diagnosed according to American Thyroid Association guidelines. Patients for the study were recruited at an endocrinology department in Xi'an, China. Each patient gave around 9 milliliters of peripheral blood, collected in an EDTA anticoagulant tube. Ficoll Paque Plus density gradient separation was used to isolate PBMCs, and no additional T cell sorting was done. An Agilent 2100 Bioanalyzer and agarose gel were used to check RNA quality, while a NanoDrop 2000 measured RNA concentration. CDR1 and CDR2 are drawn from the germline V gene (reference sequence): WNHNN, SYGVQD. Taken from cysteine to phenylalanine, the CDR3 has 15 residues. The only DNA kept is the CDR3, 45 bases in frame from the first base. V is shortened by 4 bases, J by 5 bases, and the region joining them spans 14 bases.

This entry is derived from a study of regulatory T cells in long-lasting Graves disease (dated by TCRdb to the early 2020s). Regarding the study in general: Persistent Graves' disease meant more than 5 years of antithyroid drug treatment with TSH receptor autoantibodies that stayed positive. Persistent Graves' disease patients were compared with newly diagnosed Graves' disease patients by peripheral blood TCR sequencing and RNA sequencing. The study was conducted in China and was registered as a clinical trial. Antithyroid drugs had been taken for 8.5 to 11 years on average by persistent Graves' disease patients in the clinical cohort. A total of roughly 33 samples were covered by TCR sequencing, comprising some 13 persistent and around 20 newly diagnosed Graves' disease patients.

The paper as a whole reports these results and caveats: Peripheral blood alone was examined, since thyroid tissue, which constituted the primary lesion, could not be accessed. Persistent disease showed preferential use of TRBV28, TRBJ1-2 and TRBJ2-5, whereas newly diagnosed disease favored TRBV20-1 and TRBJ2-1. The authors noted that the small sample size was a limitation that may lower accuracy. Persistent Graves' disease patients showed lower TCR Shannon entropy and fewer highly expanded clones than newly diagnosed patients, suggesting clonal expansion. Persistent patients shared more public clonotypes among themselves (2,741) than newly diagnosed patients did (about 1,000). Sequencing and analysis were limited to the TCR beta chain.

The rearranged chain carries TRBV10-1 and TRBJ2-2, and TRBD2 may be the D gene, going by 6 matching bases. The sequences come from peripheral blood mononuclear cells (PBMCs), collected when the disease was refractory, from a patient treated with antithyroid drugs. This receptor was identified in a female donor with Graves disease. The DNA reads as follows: TGCGCCAGCAGTGCTTCGGGAGTTTATACCGGGGAGCTGTTTTTT. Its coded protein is CASSASGVYTGELFF.